This TCR beta chain was identified in a study of identical twins. Study-wide findings and caveats: The abundant beta clonotypes from cord blood had fewer insertions, and memory repertoires had none of this. The models systematically underestimated how much out-of-frame TCR alpha was shared in monozygotic twins.

TCRdb called the 5' RACE reads again in MiXCR, with one record for every CDR3 protein. The table includes 240,000 or so distinct CDR3 sequences, roughly 12% detected once. Many counts were recorded for this clonotype. The antigen remains undetermined. This sample also belongs to another study, concerning yellow fever vaccine responses in identical twins.

Sequenced material: memory (CD45RO+) T cells sorted from blood. This TCR was sampled from a woman aged 18-35 years in good health.

The CDR3 reads CSARDSALHIEQYF. As DNA, the CDR3 is TGCAGTGCTAGAGATTCCGCTCTCCACATCGAGCAGTACTTC. The chain employs TRBV20-1 and TRBJ2-7; D is uncertain. Trimming pared 0 bases from V and 6 bases from J, leaving 15 bases between. The CDR3 has 14 amino acids. Looked up from germline, CDR1 is DFQATT and CDR2 is SNEGSKA (reference sequence).